This T cell receptor (beta chain) derives from a study of human T cells and chemical hapten exposure. For the study at large: Patients got weekly scalp diphenylcyclopropenone doses over the approximately 24-week study. Patients, largely female, had alopecia areata, totalis or universalis. Patch tests applied 0.01% DPC to the upper back and were scored after 6 days.

Germline loops: CDR1 MDHEN, CDR2 SYDVKM. Trimming removed 7 bases from V and 4 bases from J, with 22 bases in between. CDR3 length equals 16 residues. The time point: patch test 3, about 24 weeks after DPC sensitization. The sample's treatment: therapeutic diphenylcyclopropenone sensitization with weekly scalp DPC. TCRdb reprocessed the RACE reads with MiXCR, giving one entry per CDR3 protein. The sample lists 150,000 to 200,000 distinct CDR3 sequences; under 25% were seen once. The V gene is TRBV28, the J gene TRBJ1-1; D remains unclear. This TCR was sampled from a woman in her 40s with alopecia areata. Some clones in this sample may be carry-over from other donors' samples. This specimen was whole blood, taken in connection with sensitization to the hapten diphenylcyclopropenone (DPC). The DNA of the CDR3 is TGTGCCAGCATGGGTTATCATGGCTCTACGAGCACTGAAGCTTTCTTT. The encoded protein is CASMGYHGSTSTEAFF. Full variable domain (missing parts from reference TRBV28 and TRBJ1-1): DVKVTQSSRYLVKRTGEKVFLECVQDMDHENMFWYRQDPGLGLRLIYFSYDVKMKEKGDIPEGYSVSREKKERFSLILESASTNQTSMYLCASMGYHGSTSTEAFFGQGTRLTVV.